A single T cell receptor (beta chain) is shown here with its context. Its antigen target is currently unknown. Base qualities were left out, and no much larger clone turns up one base away. From the cysteine through the phenylalanine, the CDR3 covers 16 amino acids. The CDR3 DNA has 48 bases and is translated from base 1. Trimming removed 1 base from V and 1 base from J; the gene matches leave 2 bases unexplained. In the germline V gene, CDR1 corresponds to KGHSH and CDR2 to LQKENI. In the prospective study, participants were about 18 to 95 years old, resided in 25 or so geographic areas of the United States, and were enrolled through a virtual design. To assign participants to cohorts, the prospective study relied on clinical history that participants themselves reported in a screening survey and a study questionnaire. For ImmuneRACE Cohort 3, a participant was defined as recovered based on two consecutive negative NP/OP PCR tests, clearance by a healthcare professional, or resolution of symptoms. In the prospective study, mobile phlebotomists collected whole blood, serum and a nasopharyngeal or oropharyngeal swab from each participant. Participants in the prospective study had the option to provide additional blood draws and questionnaires over a roughly two-month period. Prospective study blood samples were shipped either frozen or at room temperature before DNA extraction.

These data originate in a study of blood T cell repertoires in COVID-19 (dated by TCRdb to 2020 to 2022). Broadly, across the study: Collaborator samples came from the United States, Italy and Spain and covered acute and convalescent phases of COVID-19. The material from the prospective study consisted of cDNA or gDNA derived from T cells, B-cell-depleted T cells, or PBMCs. The dataset comprised deeply sampled blood TCRbeta repertoires from subjects exposed to, actively infected with, or recovered from COVID-19. The repertoires were released in a freely available public database meant as a resource for research on the immune response to SARS-CoV-2. The samples were drawn from the first 160 participants of the ongoing ImmuneRACE study and from 1,254 subjects provided by 6 global collaborators. A de-identified subject ID, COVID-19 status, age in years and sex were almost always included in the sample metadata. Where HLA class I and class II types were available, the types were taken from metadata supplied by the sample provider, not from assay-based typing. The paper as a whole reports these results and caveats: The amount of clinical and demographic metadata varied by source and participant and was provided uncurated.

TCRbeta CDR3 regions were amplified from genomic DNA by means of the immunoSEQ Assay, a bias-controlled multiplex PCR. From the authors' description of their analysis: The number of nucleated cells in each sample was estimated by amplification of reference gene primers within the assay. To quantify the absolute abundance of each unique TCRbeta CDR3 rearrangement, sequence reads were collapsed and filtered. For each sample, productive Simpson clonality was calculated as the square root of Simpson's diversity index over productive rearrangements. Imported from immuneACCESS, the table was reduced by TCRdb to in-frame sequences with V and J called. These copies leave out some clones; in studies compared against another copy, an unresolved V gene accounts for under half, and the cause of the remainder is not known. The D gene and trimming were derived from the DNA, and the V and J assignments and clone size from that table. Counted in this sample were around 300,000 clones; 88% of them appeared once. Jointly, the top ten make up less than 3% of the sample.

The clonotype originates from a woman in her forties or fifties who had recovered from COVID-19. Rearrangement joined TRBV18 to TRBJ2-3, and TRBD2 aligns with 10 junction nucleotides. Sequenced input: PBMCs or T cells enriched from blood (not recorded which). The sequence in DNA is TGTGCCAGCTCACCACTGCTAGCGGGGGGCACAGATACGCAGTATTTT. It translates as CASSPLLAGGTDTQYF.